This T cell receptor beta chain comes out of a study of blood T cell repertoires in COVID-19. Overall study: Specimens from acute and convalescent COVID-19 originated in the United States, Italy and Spain.

Sequencing used immunoSEQ multiplex PCR; TCRdb keeps in-frame clones, though not all of them. The table lists some 210,000 clones, 75% to 85% of them singletons. This study enrolled people aged roughly 18 to 90 from 24 US geographic areas. Looked up from germline, CDR1 is SGHDT and CDR2 is YYEEEE. The CDR3 runs 15 residues. V lost 3 bases to trimming and J lost 4 bases, with 16 bases between them. The sequenced sample was PBMCs or T cells enriched from blood (not recorded which). This TCR was recovered from a young man with acute COVID-19. The V and J genes are TRBV5-6 and TRBJ1-2; maybe TRBD1 (6 bases). The CDR3, as DNA: TGTGCCAGCAGCTGGGCAGAATGGACAGCCTATGGCTACACCTTC. Amino acid sequence: CASSWAEWTAYGYTF.